This T cell receptor beta chain originates from a study of blood T cell repertoires in COVID-19. Some clones are missing from TCRdb's copy, which holds only in-frame ones; the method was immunoSEQ multiplex PCR. The sample yields tens of thousands of clones, roughly 71% seen once. The CDR3 extends over 13 amino acids. Per germline, CDR1 SGHDN and CDR2 FVKESK. V dropped 4 bases and J dropped 4; count of bases not matched to a gene: 3. Sequencing input: peripheral blood. The receptor was isolated from a man aged 60 to 69 with COVID-19, enrolled during active disease. This sequence joins TRBV14 and TRBJ1-2, with 7 bases lining up with TRBD1. The CDR3 DNA follows: TGTGCCAGCAGCCCGACAGGGAGCTATGGCTACACCTTC. Protein product: CASSPTGSYGYTF.